A selection of T cell receptor beta chains follows, all from one sample in a study of T cells in Graves' hyperthyroidism and ophthalmopathy. MiXCR, applied by TCRdb to the multiplex PCR reads, yields one record per CDR3 protein. The sample carries roughly 380,000 distinct CDR3 sequences, roughly 14% recorded once. The sequencing input was blood. The source is a man in his thirties or forties with Graves' hyperthyroidism that later progressed to Graves' ophthalmopathy. Both conserved end residues are part of each CDR3. The D gene is left open where the match is weak. Only some rows state a clone size, as once, few, many or a class for expanded clones.

CDR3aa | CDR3nt | j_gene | abundance | d_gene | v_gene
CAIRGAGANVLTF | TGTGCCATTAGGGGCGCTGGGGCCAACGTCCTGACTTTC | TRBJ2-6 | - | - | TRBV6-1
CASSLLGGAYNEQFF | TGTGCCAGCAGTTTACTGGGGGGGGCCTACAATGAGCAGTTCTTC | TRBJ2-1 | many | TRBD2 | TRBV28
CSSTGNTEAFF | TGCAGCTCGACAGGGAATACTGAAGCTTTCTTT | TRBJ1-1 | many | TRBD1 | TRBV29-1
CASSPRLAQYF | TGTGCCAGCAGTCCCCGGTTGGCGCAGTATTTT | TRBJ2-3 | many | - | TRBV28
CASSYRGRSGNTIYF | TGTGCCAGCAGTTACAGGGGTCGCTCTGGAAACACCATATATTTT | TRBJ1-3 | many | - | TRBV6-5
CASSDRGSGNTIYF | TGTGCCAGCAGTGATAGGGGTTCTGGAAACACCATATATTTT | TRBJ1-3 | many | - | TRBV2
CSGLFFLRQVHSSYEQYF | TGCAGCGGATTGTTCTTCCTGAGACAGGTCCATAGCTCCTACGAGCAGTACTTC | TRBJ2-7 | few | - | TRBV29-1
CASSLKGGVLNTEAFF | TGTGCCAGCAGCCTTAAAGGGGGAGTTTTGAACACTGAAGCTTTCTTT | TRBJ1-1 | - | - | TRBV7-9
CASRGTGGNTGELFF | TGTGCCAGCAGGGGTACAGGGGGGAACACCGGGGAGCTGTTTTTT | TRBJ2-2 | many | TRBD1 | TRBV2
CASSYAGGTGTYEQYF | TGTGCCAGCAGTTACGCAGGCGGGACAGGGACCTACGAGCAGTACTTC | TRBJ2-7 | many | TRBD1 | TRBV6-5
CASTITGEMNTEAFF | TGTGCCAGCACCATCACAGGGGAAATGAACACTGAAGCTTTCTTT | TRBJ1-1 | many | TRBD1 | TRBV6-1
CASSELRPYEQYF | TGTGCCAGCAGTGAATTACGGCCCTACGAGCAGTACTTC | TRBJ2-7 | many | - | TRBV2
CASSSEVNTGELFF | TGTGCCAGCAGCTCGGAAGTTAACACCGGGGAGCTGTTTTTT | TRBJ2-2 | many | - | TRBV7-2
CASSLVGVYNEQFF | TGTGCCAGCAGCTTAGTGGGGGTGTACAATGAGCAGTTCTTC | TRBJ2-1 | few | - | TRBV11-3
CASSQVDRKYNEQFF | TGTGCCAGCAGCCAAGTCGACAGGAAGTACAATGAGCAGTTCTTC | TRBJ2-1 | - | - | TRBV3-1
CASLPATASNEKLFF | TGTGCCAGCCTTCCAGCGACAGCGTCTAATGAAAAACTGTTTTTT | TRBJ1-4 | - | - | TRBV19
CASSTGSRGTYEQYF | TGTGCCAGCTCAACGGGGTCTAGGGGGACCTACGAGCAGTACTTC | TRBJ2-7 | once | - | TRBV18
CASSSAGGYNQPQHF | TGTGCCAGCAGTTCGGCGGGGGGTTACAATCAGCCCCAGCATTTT | TRBJ1-5 | many | - | TRBV28
CASSYSMWDTSSYNEQFF | TGTGCCAGCAGTTACTCGATGTGGGACACGAGCTCCTACAATGAGCAGTTCTTC | TRBJ2-1 | few | - | TRBV6-2/TRBV6-3
CASSPMDTNTEAFF | TGTGCCAGCTCACCTATGGATACGAACACTGAAGCTTTCTTT | TRBJ1-1 | many | - | TRBV18
CASSYPGGYGYTF | TGTGCCAGCAGTTATCCCGGGGGATATGGCTACACCTTC | TRBJ1-2 | many | - | TRBV6-5
CSARTGEVGELFF | TGCAGTGCTAGAACAGGGGAGGTCGGGGAGCTGTTTTTT | TRBJ2-2 | - | - | TRBV20-1
CASSWSTGNGELFF | TGTGCCAGCAGCTGGTCTACAGGGAACGGGGAGCTGTTTTTT | TRBJ2-2 | - | - | TRBV7-9
CASSLGFGDRATDTQYF | TGTGCCAGCAGTTTAGGGTTCGGGGACAGGGCCACAGATACGCAGTATTTT | TRBJ2-3 | many | TRBD1 | TRBV12-3/TRBV12-4
CASSEWRPQETQYF | TGTGCCAGCAGTGAATGGCGGCCCCAAGAGACCCAGTACTTC | TRBJ2-5 | many | - | TRBV6-1
CASSFRLAGIPDTQYF | TGTGCCAGCAGCTTCCGACTAGCGGGGATTCCAGATACGCAGTATTTT | TRBJ2-3 | - | TRBD2 | TRBV7-3
CASSELQGPYNEQFF | TGTGCCAGCAGTGAACTCCAGGGACCATACAATGAGCAGTTCTTC | TRBJ2-1 | - | - | TRBV6-1
CASQAGRDSPLHF | TGTGCCAGCCAGGCAGGGCGTGATTCACCCCTCCACTTT | TRBJ1-6 | few | - | TRBV6-1
CASTGTYTDTQYF | TGTGCCAGTACCGGGACTTACACAGATACGCAGTATTTT | TRBJ2-3 | many | - | TRBV7-8
CASSGDMNTEAFF | TGTGCCAGCAGTGGGGATATGAACACTGAAGCTTTCTTT | TRBJ1-1 | once | - | TRBV6-1
CSHSLTGAQEQYF | TGCAGCCATTCCCTGACAGGGGCTCAGGAGCAGTACTTC | TRBJ2-7 | - | TRBD1 | TRBV20-1
CASSPPNGQETQYF | TGTGCCAGCTCACCACCGAACGGCCAAGAGACCCAGTACTTC | TRBJ2-5 | many | - | TRBV18
CASSGQGEGYNEQFF | TGTGCCAGCAGCGGACAGGGCGAAGGATACAATGAGCAGTTCTTC | TRBJ2-1 | many | TRBD1 | TRBV9
CASSFSTAQETQYF | TGTGCCAGCAGTTTTTCGACAGCCCAAGAGACCCAGTACTTC | TRBJ2-5 | many | - | TRBV12-3/TRBV12-4
CASSKRPGTDTQYF | TGTGCCAGCAGCAAAAGGCCGGGCACAGATACGCAGTATTTT | TRBJ2-3 | - | - | TRBV6-1
CASRGVDTEAFF | TGTGCCAGCAGGGGGGTTGACACTGAAGCTTTCTTT | TRBJ1-1 | many | - | TRBV6-2/TRBV6-3
CASSSTGAGELFF | TGTGCCAGCAGCTCTACAGGGGCCGGGGAGCTGTTTTTT | TRBJ2-2 | many | TRBD1 | TRBV5-4
CAWTGDGPYEQYF | TGTGCCTGGACCGGGGACGGTCCCTACGAGCAGTACTTC | TRBJ2-7 | - | - | TRBV30
CASTRGAYNEQFF | TGTGCCAGCACCCGCGGGGCCTACAATGAGCAGTTCTTC | TRBJ2-1 | many | - | TRBV7-9
CASGLVWAGDVEKLFF | TGTGCTAGTGGTTTGGTATGGGCAGGGGACGTAGAAAAACTGTTTTTT | TRBJ1-4 | many | - | TRBV12-5
CASSLIGAAGELFF | TGTGCCAGCAGTTTAATTGGGGCGGCCGGGGAGCTGTTTTTT | TRBJ2-2 | few | - | TRBV27
CASSTGLGYTF | TGTGCCAGTAGTACCGGCTTAGGCTACACCTTC | TRBJ1-2 | - | - | TRBV19
CASKPEGGWGETQYF | TGTGCCAGCAAACCCGAGGGAGGGTGGGGAGAGACCCAGTACTTC | TRBJ2-5 | many | TRBD2 | TRBV12-3/TRBV12-4
CASSRENSYEQYF | TGCGCCAGCAGCAGGGAAAACTCCTACGAGCAGTACTTC | TRBJ2-7 | many | - | TRBV5-1
CASSLSTGTGYYSEQFF | TGTGCCAGCAGCCTAAGTACCGGGACAGGTTACTACAGTGAGCAGTTCTTC | TRBJ2-1 | - | TRBD1 | TRBV5-6
CASKRTGLTDTQYF | TGTGCCAGCAAAAGGACAGGGTTAACAGATACGCAGTATTTT | TRBJ2-3 | many | TRBD1 | TRBV11-1
CATTGGGKEGGTEAFF | TGCGCCACGACGGGCGGGGGGAAGGAGGGAGGCACTGAAGCTTTCTTT | TRBJ1-1 | many | - | TRBV5-1
CASSLGGLAGSTGELFF | TGTGCCAGCAGTTTAGGGGGACTAGCGGGATCCACCGGGGAGCTGTTTTTT | TRBJ2-2 | many | TRBD2 | TRBV28
CSARGQGPKSSYNEQFF | TGCAGTGCTAGGGGACAGGGACCTAAAAGCTCCTACAATGAGCAGTTCTTC | TRBJ2-1 | many | TRBD1 | TRBV20-1
CASSESPTGRNQPQHF | TGTGCCAGCAGTGAATCTCCGACAGGGAGGAATCAGCCCCAGCATTTT | TRBJ1-5 | few | TRBD1 | TRBV6-1
CASGSGGTGEKLFF | TGTGCCAGCGGCAGTGGTGGGACAGGGGAAAAACTGTTTTTT | TRBJ1-4 | many | TRBD1 | TRBV6-1
CASSEVRGQGPYEQYF | TGTGCCAGCAGTGAGGTTCGTGGACAGGGCCCTTACGAGCAGTACTTC | TRBJ2-7 | many | TRBD1 | TRBV2
CASSLYAMNEQFF | TGTGCCAGCAGCTTATATGCTATGAATGAGCAGTTCTTC | TRBJ2-1 | many | - | TRBV7-2
CASSPFSSASGAEEQYF | TGTGCCAGCAGCCCATTCTCGTCCGCTAGCGGTGCTGAGGAGCAGTACTTC | TRBJ2-7 | - | TRBD2 | TRBV3-1
CAWSVLGFGTDTQYF | TGTGCCTGGAGTGTACTGGGATTTGGCACAGATACGCAGTATTTT | TRBJ2-3 | many | - | TRBV30
CASSPRTGEKTEAFF | TGTGCCAGTAGTCCCAGGACAGGGGAGAAGACTGAAGCTTTCTTT | TRBJ1-1 | - | TRBD1 | TRBV19
CASSPTRGNEKLFF | TGTGCCAGCAGTCCCACCCGGGGTAATGAAAAACTGTTTTTT | TRBJ1-4 | many | - | TRBV12-3/TRBV12-4
CASSQDGLAGGGYNEQFF | TGCGCCAGCAGCCAAGACGGACTAGCGGGGGGCGGCTACAATGAGCAGTTCTTC | TRBJ2-1 | - | TRBD2 | TRBV4-1
CASSSTSGVETQYF | TGTGCCAGCAGTTCGACTAGCGGGGTAGAGACCCAGTACTTC | TRBJ2-5 | many | TRBD2 | TRBV12-3/TRBV12-4